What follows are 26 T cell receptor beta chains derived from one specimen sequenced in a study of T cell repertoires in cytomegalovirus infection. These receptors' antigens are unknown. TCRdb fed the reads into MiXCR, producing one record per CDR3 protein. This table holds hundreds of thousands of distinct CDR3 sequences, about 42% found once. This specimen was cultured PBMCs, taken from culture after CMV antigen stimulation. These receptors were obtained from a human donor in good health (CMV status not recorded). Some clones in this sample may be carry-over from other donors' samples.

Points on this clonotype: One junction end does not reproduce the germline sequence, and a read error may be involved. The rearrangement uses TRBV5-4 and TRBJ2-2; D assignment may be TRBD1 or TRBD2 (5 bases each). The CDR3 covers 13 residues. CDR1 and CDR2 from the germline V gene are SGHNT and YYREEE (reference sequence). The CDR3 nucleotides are TGTGCCAGCAGCTTGGAGTCCACTGGGGGGCTGTTTTTT. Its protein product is CASSLESTGGLFF. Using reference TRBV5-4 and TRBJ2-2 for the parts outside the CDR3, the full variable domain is ETGVTQSPTHLIKTRGQQVTLRCSSQSGHNTVSWYQQALGQGPQFIFQYYREEENGRGNFPPRFSGLQFPNYSSELNVNALELDDSALYLCASSLESTGGLFFGEGSRLTVL.

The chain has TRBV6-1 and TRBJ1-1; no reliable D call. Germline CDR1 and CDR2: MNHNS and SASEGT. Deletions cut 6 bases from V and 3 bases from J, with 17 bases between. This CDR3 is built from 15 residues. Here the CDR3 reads CASRPKWGSDTEAFF. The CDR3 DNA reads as TGTGCCAGCAGGCCGAAATGGGGATCCGACACTGAAGCTTTCTTT.

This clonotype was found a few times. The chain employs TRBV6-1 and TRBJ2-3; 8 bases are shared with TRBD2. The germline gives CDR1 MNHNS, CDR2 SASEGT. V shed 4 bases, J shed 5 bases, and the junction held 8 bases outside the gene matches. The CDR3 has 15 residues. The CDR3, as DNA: TGTGCCAGCAGTGGACGGGGGGGCTTAGGAGATACGCAGTATTTT. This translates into CASSGRGGLGDTQYF.

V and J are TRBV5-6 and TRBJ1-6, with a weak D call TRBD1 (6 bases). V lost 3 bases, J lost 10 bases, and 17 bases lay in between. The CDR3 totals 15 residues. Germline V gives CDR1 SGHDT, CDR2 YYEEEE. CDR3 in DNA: TGTGCCAGCAGCTCGGATCTACAGGGCGAATCACCCCTCCACTTT. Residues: CASSSDLQGESPLHF.

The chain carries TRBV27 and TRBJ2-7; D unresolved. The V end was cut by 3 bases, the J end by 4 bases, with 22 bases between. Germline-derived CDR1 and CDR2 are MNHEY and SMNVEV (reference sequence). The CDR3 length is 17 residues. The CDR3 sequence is CASSLKGTAVYGYEQYF. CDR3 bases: TGTGCCAGCAGTTTGAAGGGTACGGCAGTATACGGTTACGAGCAGTACTTC.

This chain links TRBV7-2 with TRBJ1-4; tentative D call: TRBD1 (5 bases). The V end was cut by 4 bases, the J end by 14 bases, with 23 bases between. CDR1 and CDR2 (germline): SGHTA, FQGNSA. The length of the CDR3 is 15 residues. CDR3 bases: TGTGCCAGCAGCTCTAGGGGTGGAGTAAATGAACACCTGTTTTTT. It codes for CASSSRGGVNEHLFF.

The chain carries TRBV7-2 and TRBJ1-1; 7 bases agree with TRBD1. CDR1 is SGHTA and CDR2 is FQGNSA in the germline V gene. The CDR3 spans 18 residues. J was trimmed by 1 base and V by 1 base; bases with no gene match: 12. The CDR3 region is CASSLEMGQPVGNTEAFF. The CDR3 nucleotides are TGTGCCAGCAGCTTAGAAATGGGACAGCCCGTAGGGAACACTGAAGCTTTCTTT.

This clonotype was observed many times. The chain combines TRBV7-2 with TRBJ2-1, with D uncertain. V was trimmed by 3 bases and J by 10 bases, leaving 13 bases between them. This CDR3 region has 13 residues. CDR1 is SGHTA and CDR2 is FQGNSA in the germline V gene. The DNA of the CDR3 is TGTGCCAGCAGCTTGTTGGTGGGGTTCGAGCAGTTCTTC. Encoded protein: CASSLLVGFEQFF.

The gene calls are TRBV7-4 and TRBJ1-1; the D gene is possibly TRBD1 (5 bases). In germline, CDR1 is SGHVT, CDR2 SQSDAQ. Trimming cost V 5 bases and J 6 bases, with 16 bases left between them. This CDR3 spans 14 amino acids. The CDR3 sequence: CASSPGETGAEAFF. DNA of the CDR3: TGTGCCAGCAGCCCCGGGGAAACGGGGGCTGAAGCTTTCTTT.

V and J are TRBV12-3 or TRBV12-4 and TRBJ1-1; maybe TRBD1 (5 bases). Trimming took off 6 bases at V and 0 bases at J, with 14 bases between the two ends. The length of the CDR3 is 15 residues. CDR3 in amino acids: CASSDSESMNTEAFF. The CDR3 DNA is TGTGCCAGCAGCGACAGTGAAAGTATGAACACTGAAGCTTTCTTT.

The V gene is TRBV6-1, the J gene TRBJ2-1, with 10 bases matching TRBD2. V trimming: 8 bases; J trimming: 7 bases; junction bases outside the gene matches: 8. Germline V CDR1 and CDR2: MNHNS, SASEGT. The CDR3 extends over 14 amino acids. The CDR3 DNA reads TGTGCCAGCGCCGCTAGCGGGAGTGCGAATGAGCAGTTCTTC. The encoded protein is CASAASGSANEQFF.

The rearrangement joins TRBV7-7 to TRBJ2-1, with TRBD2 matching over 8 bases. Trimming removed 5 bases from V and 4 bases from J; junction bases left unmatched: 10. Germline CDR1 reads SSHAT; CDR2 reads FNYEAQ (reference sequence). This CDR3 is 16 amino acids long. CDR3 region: CASSPEVGTRYNEQFF. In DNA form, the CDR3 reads TGTGCCAGCAGCCCAGAGGTCGGGACTAGGTACAATGAGCAGTTCTTC.

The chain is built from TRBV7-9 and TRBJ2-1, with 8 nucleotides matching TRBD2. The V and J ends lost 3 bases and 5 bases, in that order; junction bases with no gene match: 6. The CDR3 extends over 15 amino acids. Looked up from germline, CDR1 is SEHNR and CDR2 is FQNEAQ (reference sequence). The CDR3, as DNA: TGTGCCAGCAGCTTTTTAGGAGCGGGAGACAATGAGCAGTTCTTC. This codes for CASSFLGAGDNEQFF.

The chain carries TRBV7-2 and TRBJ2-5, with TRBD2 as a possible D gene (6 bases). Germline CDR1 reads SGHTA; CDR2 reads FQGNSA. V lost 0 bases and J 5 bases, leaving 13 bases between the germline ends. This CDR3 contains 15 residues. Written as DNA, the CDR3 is TGTGCCAGCAGCTTAGCGCTCGCGGGATGGGAGACCCAGTACTTC. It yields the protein CASSLALAGWETQYF.

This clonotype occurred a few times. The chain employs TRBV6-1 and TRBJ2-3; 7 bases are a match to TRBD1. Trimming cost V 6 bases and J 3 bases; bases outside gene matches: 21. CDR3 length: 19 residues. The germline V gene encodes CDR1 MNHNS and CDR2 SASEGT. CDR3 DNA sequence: TGTGCCAGCAGCCAGAACGACAGGGAAGGGCAACGGAGAACAGATACGCAGTATTTT. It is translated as CASSQNDREGQRRTDTQYF.

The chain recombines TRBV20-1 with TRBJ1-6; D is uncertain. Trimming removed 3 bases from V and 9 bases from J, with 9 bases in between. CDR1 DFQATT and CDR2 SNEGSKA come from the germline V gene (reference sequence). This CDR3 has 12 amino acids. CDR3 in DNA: TGCAGTGCTAGGGTCGGGAGTTCACCCCTCCACTTT. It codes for CSARVGSSPLHF.

In DNA, the CDR3 is TGTGCCAGCAGTTACAGGGGGCGAGGAACTGAAGCTTTCTTT. Its protein product is CASSYRGRGTEAFF. This chain connects TRBV6-1 to TRBJ1-1; 9 bases align to TRBD1. Germline V gene sequence: CDR1 MNHNS, CDR2 SASEGT. The CDR3 is 14 amino acids. V shed 5 bases and J 5 bases; nucleotides not matched to a gene: 6.

CDR3 sequence (DNA): TGTGCCAGTTACCACAGGGGGCCTCTCCAAGAATCCCAAGAGACCCAGTACTTC. This gives the protein CASYHRGPLQESQETQYF. The rearrangement uses TRBV19 and TRBJ2-5; 9 bases are shared with TRBD1. CDR1 LNHDA and CDR2 SQIVND come from the germline V gene (reference sequence). Trimming removed 8 bases from V and 1 base from J; junction bases left unmatched: 17. The CDR3 has 18 residues.

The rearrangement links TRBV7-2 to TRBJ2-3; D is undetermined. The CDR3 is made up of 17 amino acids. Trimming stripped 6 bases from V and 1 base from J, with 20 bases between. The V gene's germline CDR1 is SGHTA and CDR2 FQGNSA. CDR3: CASRGPTVGRGTDTQYF. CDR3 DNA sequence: TGTGCCAGCAGAGGGCCGACGGTTGGCCGGGGCACAGATACGCAGTATTTT.

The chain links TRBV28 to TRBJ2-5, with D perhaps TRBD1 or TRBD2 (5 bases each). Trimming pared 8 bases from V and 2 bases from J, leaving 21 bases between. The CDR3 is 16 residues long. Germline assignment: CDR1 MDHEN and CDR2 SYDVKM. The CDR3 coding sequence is TGTGCCAGCCCCCCCCCCTCCGGGACGACACAAGAGACCCAGTACTTC. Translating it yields CASPPPSGTTQETQYF.

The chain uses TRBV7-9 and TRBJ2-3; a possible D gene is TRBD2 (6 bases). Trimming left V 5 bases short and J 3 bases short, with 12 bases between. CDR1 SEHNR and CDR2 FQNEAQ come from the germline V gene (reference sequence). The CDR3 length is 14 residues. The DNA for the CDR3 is TGTGCCAGCAGCCCGGGACTCCAAACAGATACGCAGTATTTT. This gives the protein CASSPGLQTDTQYF.

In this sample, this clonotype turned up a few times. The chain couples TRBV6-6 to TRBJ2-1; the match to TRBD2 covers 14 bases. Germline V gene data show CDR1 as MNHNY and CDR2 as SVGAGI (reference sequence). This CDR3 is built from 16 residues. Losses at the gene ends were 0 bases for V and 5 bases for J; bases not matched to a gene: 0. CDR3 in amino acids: CASSYSGLAGDNEQFF. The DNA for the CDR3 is TGTGCCAGCAGTTACTCGGGACTAGCGGGGGACAATGAGCAGTTCTTC.

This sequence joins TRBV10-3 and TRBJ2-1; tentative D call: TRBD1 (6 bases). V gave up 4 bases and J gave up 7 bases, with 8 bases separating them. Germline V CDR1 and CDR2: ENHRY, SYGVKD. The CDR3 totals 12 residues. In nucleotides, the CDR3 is TGTGCCATCAGTGTGGGGGCTAATGAGCAGTTCTTC. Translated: CAISVGANEQFF.

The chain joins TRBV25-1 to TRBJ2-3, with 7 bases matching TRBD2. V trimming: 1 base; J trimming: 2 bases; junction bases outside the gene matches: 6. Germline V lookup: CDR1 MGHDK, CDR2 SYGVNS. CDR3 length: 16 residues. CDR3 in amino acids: CASSESKSGVTDTQYF. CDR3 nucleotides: TGTGCCAGCAGTGAATCTAAGAGCGGGGTCACAGATACGCAGTATTTT.

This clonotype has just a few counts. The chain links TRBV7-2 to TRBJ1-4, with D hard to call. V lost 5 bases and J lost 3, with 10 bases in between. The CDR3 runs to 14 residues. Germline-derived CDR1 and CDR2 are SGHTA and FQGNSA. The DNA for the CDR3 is TGTGCCAGCAGCCCACGACGGTCTAATGAAAAACTGTTTTTT. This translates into CASSPRRSNEKLFF.

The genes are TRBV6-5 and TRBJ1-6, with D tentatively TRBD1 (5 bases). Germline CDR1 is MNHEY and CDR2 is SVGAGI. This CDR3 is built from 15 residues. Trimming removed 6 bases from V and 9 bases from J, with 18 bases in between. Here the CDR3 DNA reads TGTGCCAGCAGCTCTGAATGGGGGAGTGGTTCACCCCTCCACTTT. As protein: CASSSEWGSGSPLHF.